This T cell receptor beta chain is from a study of CD8 T cells in ankylosing spondylitis. Study findings and constraints: It was reported that disease-linked clones were significantly enriched in matched ankylosing spondylitis synovial fluid. Existing reports had already noted some motif variants in reactive arthritis synovial fluid and blood.

Quantitative molecular-barcoded 5'-RACE generated the TCR beta libraries. One entry per CDR3 protein, called by TCRdb with MiXCR from the 5' RACE reads. The data hold under 300,000 distinct CDR3 sequences, with roughly a tenth observed a single time. This clonotype appeared many times. No antigen is known for it. CDR1 and CDR2 (germline): MGHRA, YSYEKL. Trimming left V 4 bases short and J 0 bases short, with 13 bases between. The CDR3 sequence is 16 residues long. The clonotype comes from a male donor with ankylosing spondylitis or in good health (not recorded which). V gene TRBV4-1 combines with J gene TRBJ1-5, with unresolved D. Sequencing was done on a sample of blood, either unsorted or a sorted T cell fraction (not recorded which). In nucleotides, the CDR3 is TGCGCCAGCAGCCCCAGGCAGCTCCTTAGCAATCAGCCCCAGCATTTT. Its translation is CASSPRQLLSNQPQHF.